The source of this T cell receptor beta chain is a study of patients and donors after allogeneic stem cell transplantation. In TCRdb, the RT-PCR reads were re-called with MiXCR into one record per CDR3 protein. The table shows about a million distinct CDR3 sequences, with around 17% occurring only once. Looked up from germline, CDR1 is SEHNR and CDR2 is FQNEAQ (reference sequence). Trimming removed 3 bases from V and 1 base from J, with 12 bases in between. The CDR3 has 15 amino acids. J is TRBJ1-1 and V is TRBV7-9, with D perhaps TRBD1 (5 bases). This receptor was obtained from a human donor who was either an allogeneic HSCT recipient or a stem cell or donor lymphocyte infusion donor (not recorded which). It is not recorded whose cells these are; they may come from a transplant donor. Sequenced material: blood, either unsorted or a sorted T cell fraction (not recorded which). CDR3 sequence: CASSFGNRTNTEAFF. In nucleotides, the CDR3 is TGTGCCAGCAGCTTTGGAAACAGGACGAACACTGAAGCTTTCTTT.